A single sample is the source of the 15 T cell receptor beta chains below, sequenced in a study of blood T cell repertoires in COVID-19. Sequenced by immunoSEQ multiplex PCR; TCRdb stores in-frame clones only, minus some. The data show 130,000 to 150,000 clones, 80% seen once. Sequencing was carried out using peripheral blood. The receptors originated from a man between 65 and 85 years old who had recovered from COVID-19.

Note on this clone: Other DNA sequences from this sample encode an identical CDR3 as well. This chain connects TRBV18 to TRBJ2-7; D call uncertain. Trimming pared 3 bases from V and 3 bases from J, leaving 3 bases between. The CDR3 runs to 11 residues. CDR1 and CDR2 from the germline V gene are KGHSH and LQKENI. Written as DNA, the CDR3 is TGTGCCAGCTCACCTAACTACGAGCAGTACTTC. Translating gives CASSPNYEQYF.

The chain joins TRBV19 to TRBJ1-4, with TRBD1 identical over 7 bases. V was clipped by 7 bases and J by 4 bases; unmatched bases: 9. The CDR3 consists of 15 residues. Germline lookup yields CDR1 LNHDA and CDR2 SQIVND (reference sequence). The CDR3 DNA is TGTGCCAGTATTCCCGCGGGACAGAGTAATGAAAAACTGTTTTTT. It encodes CASIPAGQSNEKLFF. The full variable domain, rest sourced from reference TRBV19 and TRBJ1-4, is DGGITQSPKYLFRKEGQNVTLSCEQNLNHDAMYWYRQDPGQGLRLIYYSQIVNDFQKGDIAEGYSVSREKKESFPLTVTSAQKNPTAFYLCASIPAGQSNEKLFFGSGTQLSVL.

On this clone: Other nucleotide sequences in the sample specify the same CDR3. For the CDR3, the DNA is TGTGCCATCAGTCCGGGACAGAGCTACGAGCAGTACTTC. The encoded protein is CAISPGQSYEQYF. J is TRBJ2-7 and V is TRBV10-3; 7 positions match TRBD1. The V and J ends lost 5 bases and 3 bases, in that order; junction bases with no gene match: 4. The CDR3 runs to 13 residues. CDR1 is ENHRY, CDR2 SYGVKD, per germline.

This clone came up a few times. The V and J genes are TRBV4-1 and TRBJ2-2; TRBD1 agrees at 10 bases. The CDR3 extends over 15 amino acids. CDR1 is MGHRA, CDR2 YSYEKL, per germline. V shed 4 bases, J shed 5 bases, and the junction held 4 bases outside the gene matches. The CDR3, as DNA: TGCGCCAGCAGCCCAGGACAGGGGGTGACCGGGGAGCTGTTTTTT. This codes for CASSPGQGVTGELFF.

J is TRBJ2-3 and V is TRBV27; the match to TRBD2 covers 10 bases. Germline V gene lookup returns CDR1 MNHEY and CDR2 SMNVEV (reference sequence). V dropped 0 bases and J dropped 0; count of bases not matched to a gene: 6. The CDR3 is made up of 18 amino acids. CDR3: CASSLSLAGVSSTDTQYF. The CDR3 DNA reads TGTGCCAGCAGTTTATCCCTAGCGGGGGTTTCTAGCACAGATACGCAGTATTTT.

The CDR3 spells CASSLKAGFAYEQYF. Written as DNA, the CDR3 is TGCGCCAGCAGCCTTAAGGCAGGGTTTGCCTACGAGCAGTACTTC. This sequence joins TRBV4-1 and TRBJ2-7, with D perhaps TRBD1 (5 bases). Germline V gene sequence: CDR1 MGHRA, CDR2 YSYEKL. Trimming stripped 4 bases from V and 2 bases from J, with 15 bases between. CDR3 size: 15 residues.

The chain couples TRBV3-1 (or the pseudogene TRBV3-2) to TRBJ2-7, with 7 bases fitting TRBD2. Germline CDR1 reads LGHDT; CDR2 reads YNNKEL (reference sequence). Unmatched junction bases numbered 2, after V lost 0 bases and J lost 3 bases. The CDR3 has 14 residues. The CDR3 sequence: CASSQDWGGYEQYF. The CDR3 DNA follows: TGTGCCAGCAGCCAAGATTGGGGGGGCTACGAGCAGTACTTC.

The rearrangement links TRBV23-1 to TRBJ2-3, with unresolved D. TRBV23-1 carries the ORF label, with uncertain function. V was pared by 6 bases and J by 6 bases, with 7 bases between. This CDR3 has 11 residues. DNA of the CDR3: TGCGCCAGCAGACTACGGGATACGCAGTATTTT. Protein: CASRLRDTQYF.

About this clone: Germline is not matched at one junction end, which may reflect a read error. This CDR3 reads CAGSRELGTDTQYF. The CDR3 region has the DNA TGCGCCGGCAGTAGGGAGCTCGGGACAGATACGCAGTATTTT. The V and J genes are TRBV10-2 and TRBJ2-3, with D perhaps matching TRBD2 (5 bases). The CDR3 consists of 14 residues. Germline lookup yields CDR1 WSHSY and CDR2 SAAADI.

The V gene is TRBV7-6, the J gene TRBJ2-7, with 9 bases matching TRBD1. Germline V gene sequence: CDR1 SGHVS, CDR2 FNYEAQ. The V gene end was trimmed by 0 bases and the J gene end by 3 bases; junction bases not matched to a gene: 3. The CDR3 is 15 residues long. CDR3 bases: TGTGCCAGCAGCTTAGCTGGACAGGGGAGCTACGAGCAGTACTTC. Translated, it gives CASSLAGQGSYEQYF.

This rearrangement joins TRBV7-9 to TRBJ1-1; tentative D call: TRBD1 (6 bases). Germline-derived CDR1 and CDR2 are SEHNR and FQNEAQ (reference sequence). Deletions cut 5 bases from V and 0 bases from J, with 13 bases between. CDR3 length equals 15 residues. The CDR3 bases are TGTGCCAGCAGCGTACAGGGATTACTGAACACTGAAGCTTTCTTT. Protein sequence: CASSVQGLLNTEAFF.

The V call is TRBV12-5, the J call TRBJ2-1, with 10 bases that match TRBD1. Germline CDR1 is LGHNT and CDR2 is FRNRAP. The CDR3 has 17 amino acids. V was pared by 1 base and J by 5 bases, with 8 bases of the junction left unmatched. This CDR3 is CASGLERTGGSHNEQFF. In DNA, the CDR3 is TGTGCTAGTGGTTTGGAAAGGACAGGGGGTTCGCACAATGAGCAGTTCTTC. Full variable domain (missing parts from reference TRBV12-5 and TRBJ2-1): DARVTQTPRHKVTEMGQEVTMRCQPILGHNTVFWYRQTMMQGLELLAYFRNRAPLDDSGMPKDRFSAEMPDATLATLKIQPSEPRDSAVYFCASGLERTGGSHNEQFFGPGTRLTVL.

The chain has TRBV11-2 and TRBJ2-7, with D unclear. This CDR3 is 13 amino acids long. Germline CDR1 is SGHAT and CDR2 is FQNNGV. V lost 0 bases to trimming and J lost 2 bases, with 5 bases between them. The CDR3 spells CASSLELAYEQYF. The CDR3 bases are TGTGCCAGCAGCTTAGAGCTAGCCTACGAGCAGTACTTC.

There are a few counts of this clone. The chain has TRBV5-1 and TRBJ2-7; TRBD2 matches 10 bases. With V trimmed by 1 base and J by 3 bases, 10 bases remained unmatched. This CDR3 has 17 residues. Per germline, CDR1 SGHRS and CDR2 YFSETQ. CDR3 nucleotides: TGCGCCAGCAGCTTGAGCAGCGGGAGGGCTCCTAACTACGAGCAGTACTTC. Its protein product is CASSLSSGRAPNYEQYF.

V is TRBV2 and J is TRBJ1-1, with 9 positions matching TRBD1. The CDR3 contains 13 residues. Looked up from germline, CDR1 is SNHLY and CDR2 is FYNNEI. The V segment lost 9 bases and the J segment 0 bases; nucleotides outside the gene matches: 2. The CDR3 is CASGQGMNTEAFF. DNA for the CDR3: TGTGCCAGTGGACAGGGGATGAACACTGAAGCTTTCTTT.